This TCR beta chain was sequenced for a study of cytomegalovirus exposure and HLA in healthy donors. PCR amplification relied on 60 Vbeta primers (plus 13 Jbeta primers). Data came from immunoSEQ multiplex PCR; TCRdb stores just in-frame clones and leaves some out. Here the sample spans around 130,000 clones, 84% being singletons. CDR1 and CDR2 (germline): SEHNR, FQNEAQ (reference sequence). V was trimmed by 6 bases and J by 2 bases, leaving 8 bases between them. This CDR3 contains 13 residues. The sequence derives from a man between 45 and 60 years old in good health and CMV-seronegative. The gene calls are TRBV7-9 and TRBJ1-3, with D maybe TRBD1 (5 bases). Sequenced: PBMCs. The CDR3: CASSSDTGNTIYF. CDR3 bases: TGTGCCAGCAGTTCGGACACTGGAAACACCATATATTTT.